The 27 T cell receptor beta chains reported below all come from one sample, sequenced in a study of blood T cell repertoires in COVID-19. The method was immunoSEQ multiplex PCR; TCRdb's version includes in-frame clones alone and lacks a portion of them. The sample includes 200,000 to 300,000 clones, 84% of them seen just once. Sequenced input: peripheral blood. These receptors were obtained from a woman between 35 and 50 years old who had recovered from COVID-19.

The chain combines TRBV7-9 with TRBJ1-2, with D perhaps matching TRBD1 (5 bases). Between the trimmed V and J ends, which lost 5 bases and 4 bases, there was a span of 11 bases. Germline CDR1 is SEHNR and CDR2 is FQNEAQ (reference sequence). This CDR3 is 13 amino acids long. The CDR3 loop reads CASSITGVYGYTF. CDR3 sequence (DNA): TGTGCCAGCAGCATCACAGGAGTCTATGGCTACACCTTC.

The chain has TRBV7-9 and TRBJ1-2; D not certain. The germline V gene has CDR1 SEHNR and CDR2 FQNEAQ (reference sequence). V was pared by 1 base and J by 6 bases, with 9 bases between. The CDR3 is 13 amino acids. The CDR3 sequence: CASSLEYQDGYTF. The CDR3 DNA follows: TGTGCCAGCAGCTTAGAATACCAGGATGGCTACACCTTC.

The genes are TRBV2 and TRBJ2-7, with D possibly matching TRBD1 (5 bases). Looked up from germline, CDR1 is SNHLY and CDR2 is FYNNEI. Trimming left V 4 bases short and J 4 bases short, with 17 bases between. The CDR3 sequence is 15 residues long. The CDR3 loop is CASSARFQGRYEQYF. The CDR3 DNA reads TGTGCCAGCAGTGCCCGCTTCCAGGGTCGGTACGAGCAGTACTTC.

The V and J genes are TRBV5-1 and TRBJ1-1; the match to TRBD1 covers 9 bases. Germline V lookup: CDR1 SGHRS, CDR2 YFSETQ. This CDR3 has 16 residues. Unmatched junction bases numbered 10, after V lost 3 bases and J lost 4 bases. The CDR3 DNA follows: TGCGCCAGCAGCTCCGGGACAGGGATGTGGGCCACTGAAGCTTTCTTT. Translating it yields CASSSGTGMWATEAFF.

The genes are TRBV12-3 or TRBV12-4 and TRBJ2-5; no definite D call. The CDR3 consists of 12 residues. V lost 6 bases and J 5 bases, leaving 10 bases between the germline ends. This CDR3 reads CASSSPGETQYF. In DNA, the CDR3 is TGTGCCAGCAGCTCCCCCGGGGAGACCCAGTACTTC.

This chain connects TRBV30 to TRBJ1-6; D gene ambiguous. CDR3 size: 15 residues. Per the germline V gene, CDR1 is GTSNPN and CDR2 is SVGIG (reference sequence). The V end lost 3 bases, the J end lost 14 bases, and 23 bases lay between the germline ends. The CDR3 spells CAWSPGTSRLTTLHF. The CDR3 nucleotides read TGTGCCTGGAGCCCAGGAACATCACGGTTAACGACCCTCCACTTT.

The V gene is TRBV7-9, the J gene TRBJ2-7, with D perhaps TRBD2 (7 bases). This CDR3 is built from 13 residues. Trimming cost V 5 bases and J 4 bases, with 12 bases left between them. CDR1 is SEHNR, CDR2 FQNEAQ, per germline (reference sequence). The CDR3 loop is CASSGGAQYEQYF. The CDR3 DNA sequence: TGTGCCAGCAGCGGGGGGGCCCAATACGAGCAGTACTTC.

The chain is built from TRBV10-3 and TRBJ1-2; 7 bases are a match to TRBD1. The germline CDR1 and CDR2 sequences are ENHRY and SYGVKD. The trim removed 11 bases at V and 2 bases at J, leaving 11 bases unmatched. CDR3 length: 14 amino acids. The CDR3 sequence: CAASAGTANYGYTF. The CDR3 nucleotides read TGTGCCGCAAGTGCCGGGACAGCGAACTATGGCTACACCTTC.

CDR3 loop: CASSTPWGKHNEQFF. For the CDR3, the DNA is TGTGCCAGCAGCACCCCCTGGGGCAAGCACAATGAGCAGTTCTTC. The V gene is TRBV5-4, the J gene TRBJ2-1, with D tentatively TRBD1 (5 bases). V lost 4 bases and J 5 bases, leaving 16 bases between the germline ends. Per germline, CDR1 SGHNT and CDR2 YYREEE (reference sequence). This CDR3 has 15 residues.

The chain combines TRBV19 with TRBJ2-1, with 8 bases fitting TRBD1. Germline trimming cut 4 bases from V and 4 bases from J; bases unmatched to any gene: 6. Germline V lookup: CDR1 LNHDA, CDR2 SQIVND (reference sequence). The CDR3 runs 15 residues. The CDR3 DNA follows: TGTGCCAGTAGTAGAGGGGACAGGAATTACAATGAGCAGTTCTTC. It codes for CASSRGDRNYNEQFF.

This chain links TRBV27 with TRBJ2-1; 13 positions match TRBD2. This CDR3 region has 17 residues. Germline CDR1 MNHEY, CDR2 SMNVEV (reference sequence). Trimming cost V 6 bases and J 0 bases; bases outside gene matches: 5. This CDR3 reads CASSPTSGGASYNEQFF. CDR3 nucleotide sequence: TGTGCCAGCAGCCCTACTAGCGGGGGGGCCTCCTACAATGAGCAGTTCTTC.

V and J are TRBV30 and TRBJ1-1; D call uncertain. Between the trimmed V and J ends, which lost 2 bases and 2 bases, there was a span of 9 bases. The CDR3 is 13 amino acids. Germline V gives CDR1 GTSNPN, CDR2 SVGIG (reference sequence). CDR3 coding DNA: TGTGCCTGGAGTTTTGCGGTAAACACTGAAGCTTTCTTT. Its protein is CAWSFAVNTEAFF.

The V and J genes are TRBV9 and TRBJ1-4; no firm D call. The CDR3 runs to 16 residues. The germline V gene has CDR1 SGDLS and CDR2 YYNGEE. The germline V and J ends were trimmed by 4 bases and 7 bases, with 20 bases remaining between them. The CDR3 DNA follows: TGTGCCAGCAGCCTCCTTGCGGGATATGGTGGTGAAAAACTGTTTTTT. Amino acids: CASSLLAGYGGEKLFF. Using reference TRBV9 and TRBJ1-4 for the parts outside the CDR3, the full variable domain is DSGVTQTPKHLITATGQRVTLRCSPRSGDLSVYWYQQSLDQGLQFLIQYYNGEERAKGNILERFSAQQFPDLHSELNLSSLELGDSALYFCASSLLAGYGGEKLFFGSGTQLSVL.

Details on this clone: The junction departs from the called germline gene at one end, perhaps through a read error. DNA of the CDR3: TGTGCCAGCAGTGAGGGGCCTAAGGAAAAACTGTTTTTT. Its protein product is CASSEGPKEKLFF. The V call is TRBV2, the J call TRBJ1-4; D may be TRBD1 (5 bases). Germline CDR1 is SNHLY and CDR2 is FYNNEI. There are 13 residues in the CDR3.

The chain links TRBV5-6 to TRBJ2-2; possibly TRBD2 for D (5 bases). Trimming removed 0 bases at V and 6 bases at J, with 6 bases between. This CDR3 region has 13 residues. Germline loops: CDR1 SGHDT, CDR2 YYEEEE. Here the CDR3 reads CASSLGRAGELFF. CDR3 nucleotides: TGTGCCAGCAGCTTGGGGCGGGCCGGGGAGCTGTTTTTT. The whole variable domain, remainder taken from reference TRBV5-6 and TRBJ2-2, is DAGVTQSPTHLIKTRGQQVTLRCSPKSGHDTVSWYQQALGQGPQFIFQYYEEEERQRGNFPDRFSGHQFPNYSSELNVNALLLGDSALYLCASSLGRAGELFFGEGSRLTVL.

V gene TRBV28 combines with J gene TRBJ1-2, with a weak D call TRBD1 (5 bases). This CDR3 spans 16 amino acids. V lost 3 bases, J lost 0 bases, and 14 bases lay in between. CDR1 and CDR2 (germline): MDHEN, SYDVKM. The CDR3 reads CASSLDTPLANYGYTF. The DNA for the CDR3 is TGTGCCAGCAGTTTGGACACACCCCTAGCTAACTATGGCTACACCTTC.

The CDR3 region is CASSVSGGRYNEQFF. Here the CDR3 DNA reads TGTGCCAGCAGCGTTAGCGGGGGCCGATACAATGAGCAGTTCTTC. The chain joins TRBV7-6 to TRBJ2-1; TRBD2 aligns across 9 bases. Looked up from germline, CDR1 is SGHVS and CDR2 is FNYEAQ. The CDR3 loop spans 15 amino acids. Trimming took 5 bases from V and 4 from J; bases not matched to a gene: 6.

The chain has TRBV6-5 and TRBJ2-7; 8 nucleotides line up with TRBD1. CDR3 length: 13 residues. Germline V gene lookup returns CDR1 MNHEY and CDR2 SVGAGI. With 3 bases clipped from V and 5 bases from J, the junction kept 3 bases outside the gene matches. The CDR3 is CASSYGQGHEQYF. DNA for the CDR3: TGTGCCAGCAGTTATGGACAGGGTCACGAGCAGTACTTC.

The chain uses TRBV11-3 and TRBJ1-1, with D perhaps matching TRBD1 (6 bases). This CDR3 has 13 residues. CDR1 is SGHNT and CDR2 is YENEEA in the germline V gene. Trimming stripped 0 bases from V and 11 bases from J, with 13 bases between. The CDR3: CASSLDGGIGAFF. The DNA of the CDR3 is TGTGCCAGCAGCTTAGATGGGGGCATTGGGGCTTTCTTT.

The chain carries TRBV27 and TRBJ2-2, with D possibly being TRBD1 (5 bases). Deletions cut 5 bases from V and 2 bases from J, with 18 bases between. The V gene's germline CDR1 is MNHEY and CDR2 SMNVEV (reference sequence). This CDR3 region has 17 residues. In DNA form, the CDR3 reads TGTGCCAGCAGTCAGGCAATCGTGACAGCCAACACCGGGGAGCTGTTTTTT. This gives the protein CASSQAIVTANTGELFF.

V usage is TRBV4-2 and J usage is TRBJ1-6, with D perhaps matching TRBD1 (5 bases). Germline CDR1 LGHNA, CDR2 YNFKEQ. V was trimmed by 0 bases and J by 10 bases, leaving 16 bases between them. The CDR3 length is 16 residues. The CDR3 DNA sequence: TGTGCCAGCAGCCAAGATCGTGGGAGCGGGGGGTCACCCCTCCACTTT. Translated, it gives CASSQDRGSGGSPLHF.

The V gene is TRBV10-1, the J gene TRBJ1-2; 9 nucleotides match TRBD1. The length of the CDR3 is 17 residues. Germline CDR1 is WNHNN and CDR2 is SYGVQD (reference sequence). V lost 0 bases and J lost 2; bases outside the gene matches: 7. The CDR3 protein is CASSESSKQGANYGYTF. CDR3 sequence (DNA): TGCGCCAGCAGTGAGTCCTCAAAACAGGGGGCCAACTATGGCTACACCTTC.

J is TRBJ2-2 and V is TRBV7-2; D perhaps matches TRBD1 (5 bases). The CDR3 covers 13 residues. Germline-derived CDR1 and CDR2 are SGHTA and FQGNSA. The V and J ends lost 4 bases and 6 bases respectively, with 9 bases between them. DNA for the CDR3: TGTGCCAGCAGCTCAGGGATGGCCGGGGAGCTGTTTTTT. It specifies CASSSGMAGELFF.

This chain links TRBV7-8 with TRBJ1-6; D is undetermined. The CDR3 runs to 15 residues. Germline CDR1 reads SGHVS; CDR2 reads FQNEAQ. V was trimmed by 5 bases and J by 6 bases, leaving 14 bases between them. CDR3 DNA sequence: TGTGCCAGCAGCCCCCAGCGGGTTGGTAATTCACCCCTCCACTTT. Translated, it gives CASSPQRVGNSPLHF.

The chain links TRBV28 to TRBJ2-1; 9 nucleotides line up with TRBD2. Germline V lookup: CDR1 MDHEN, CDR2 SYDVKM. The CDR3 runs to 14 residues. The J segment lost 10 bases and the V segment lost 2 bases, leaving 6 bases of the junction unmatched. CDR3 protein: CASSLGGLASEQFF. CDR3 nucleotide sequence: TGTGCCAGCAGTTTAGGGGGACTAGCCTCCGAGCAGTTCTTC.

The chain carries TRBV6-5 and TRBJ2-1, with D possibly being TRBD1 (6 bases). V shed 10 bases and J shed 2 bases, with 15 bases lying between them. This CDR3 region has 14 residues. Germline V gene lookup returns CDR1 MNHEY and CDR2 SVGAGI. The CDR3 spells CATLIQGTYNEQFF. The CDR3 DNA is TGTGCCACCCTGATACAGGGTACCTACAATGAGCAGTTCTTC.

The DNA of the CDR3 is TGTGCCAGCTCACCCGTTGACAGCCACGATCAGCCCCAGCATTTT. Translation: CASSPVDSHDQPQHF. The rearrangement uses TRBV18 and TRBJ1-5; TRBD1 is a possible D gene (5 bases). Trimming left V 3 bases short and J 5 bases short, with 14 bases between. This CDR3 region has 15 residues. Germline V gene sequence: CDR1 KGHSH, CDR2 LQKENI.